This T cell receptor (beta chain) stems from a study of blood T cells in healthy people across ages. Overall study results and limits: The study found more naive CD4+ cells and higher diversity in long-lived than aged donors. Naive and antigen-experienced cells could not be conclusively compared, given unsorted PBMCs.

With regard to this clonotype: Antigen: not known.

The CDR3 consists of 16 residues. From germline, CDR1 is SGHTA and CDR2 FQGNSA. Trimming removed 4 bases from V and 0 bases from J, with 13 bases in between. The authors ran a second PCR of roughly 6 to 11 cycles using a sample-barcoded 5' primer and a J-beta primer mix. Every molecule of cDNA carried a tag from a template-switch adaptor with 12 random nucleotides. Each CDR3 protein gets one entry after TCRdb re-called the 5' RACE reads with MiXCR. The table includes over a million distinct CDR3 sequences, under 55% detected once. The source of this sequence is a woman under 30 in good health. The J gene is TRBJ1-5, the V gene TRBV7-2; D is perhaps TRBD1 (5 bases). Sequencing used blood. The CDR3 region has the DNA TGTGCCAGCAGCTCCAGGGAAGCTGATAGCAATCAGCCCCAGCATTTT. Its translation: CASSSREADSNQPQHF.